This TCR beta chain comes out of a study of neurological immune-mediated disorders. Study as a whole: The roughly 34 patients with multiple sclerosis comprised roughly 30 relapsing-remitting cases and 3 secondary progressive cases.

Time point meaning: longitudinal time-point 1 (baseline). The sample holds many counts of this clonotype. The antigen remains unidentified. Study-level findings and limits: The greatest degree of TCR clonal expansion was observed in HTLV-1-associated myelopathy, with the lowest in multiple sclerosis, below that of healthy controls.

The cDNA came from 5'RACE with 10-nucleotide random UMIs. TCRdb fed the 5' RACE reads into MiXCR, producing one record per CDR3 protein. The sample lists some 38,000 distinct CDR3 sequences; about 3.2% were seen once. CDR3 length: 16 amino acids. CDR1 and CDR2 (germline): SQVTM, ANQGSEA. J gave up 0 bases and V 5 bases, and 12 bases lay outside the gene matches. This clonotype originated in an older woman with multiple sclerosis. Sequenced input: PBMCs. The chain carries TRBV29-1 and TRBJ1-1; 7 positions match TRBD1. The CDR3 DNA sequence: TGCAGCGTTTACGCCAGGACAGGCCCTATGAACACTGAAGCTTTCTTT. Translating gives CSVYARTGPMNTEAFF. The full variable domain, its missing parts supplied by reference TRBV29-1 and TRBJ1-1, is SAVISQKPSRDICQRGTSLTIQCQVDSQVTMMFWYRQQPGQSLTLIATANQGSEATYESGFVIDKFPISRPNLTFSTLTVSNMSPEDSSIYLCSVYARTGPMNTEAFFGQGTRLTVV.